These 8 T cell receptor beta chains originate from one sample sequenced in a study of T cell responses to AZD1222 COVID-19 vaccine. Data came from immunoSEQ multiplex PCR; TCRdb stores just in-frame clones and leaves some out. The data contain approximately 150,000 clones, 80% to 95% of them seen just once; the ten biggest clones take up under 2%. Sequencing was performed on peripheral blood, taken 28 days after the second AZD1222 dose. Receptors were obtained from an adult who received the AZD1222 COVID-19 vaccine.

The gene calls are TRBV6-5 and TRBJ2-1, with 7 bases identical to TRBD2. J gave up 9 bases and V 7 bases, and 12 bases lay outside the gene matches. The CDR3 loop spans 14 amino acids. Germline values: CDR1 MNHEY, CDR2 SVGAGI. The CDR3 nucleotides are TGTGCCAGCATTTGGACCGGGACTAACAGTGAGCAGTTCTTC. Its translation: CASIWTGTNSEQFF.

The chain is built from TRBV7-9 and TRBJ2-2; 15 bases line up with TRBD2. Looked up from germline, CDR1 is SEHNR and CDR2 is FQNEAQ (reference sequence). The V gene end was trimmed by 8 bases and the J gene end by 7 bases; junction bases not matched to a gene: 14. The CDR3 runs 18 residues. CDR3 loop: CASSSGGLAGGPVGELFF. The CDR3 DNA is TGTGCCAGCTCGTCTGGCGGACTAGCGGGAGGGCCGGTCGGGGAGCTGTTTTTT. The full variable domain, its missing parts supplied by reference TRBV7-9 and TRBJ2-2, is DTGVSQNPRHKITKRGQNVTFRCDPISEHNRLYWYRQTLGQGPEFLTYFQNEAQLEKSRLLSDRFSAERPKGSFSTLEIQRTEQGDSAMYLCASSSGGLAGGPVGELFFGEGSRLTVL.

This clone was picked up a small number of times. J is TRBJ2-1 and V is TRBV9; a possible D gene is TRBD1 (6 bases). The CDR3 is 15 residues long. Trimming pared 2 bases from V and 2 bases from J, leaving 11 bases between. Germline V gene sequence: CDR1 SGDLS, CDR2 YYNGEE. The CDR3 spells CASSVGAGAYNEQFF. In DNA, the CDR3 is TGTGCCAGCAGCGTGGGGGCAGGGGCCTACAATGAGCAGTTCTTC.

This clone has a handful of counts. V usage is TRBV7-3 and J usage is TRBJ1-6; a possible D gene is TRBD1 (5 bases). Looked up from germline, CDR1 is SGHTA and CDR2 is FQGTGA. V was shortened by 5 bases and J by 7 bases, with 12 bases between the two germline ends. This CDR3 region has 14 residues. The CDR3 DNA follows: TGTGCCAGCAGCCGGGGGGGTACCAATTCACCCCTCCACTTT. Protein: CASSRGGTNSPLHF. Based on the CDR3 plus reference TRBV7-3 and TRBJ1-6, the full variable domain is GAGVSQTPSNKVTEKGKYVELRCDPISGHTALYWYRQSLGQGPEFLIYFQGTGAADDSGLPNDRFFAVRPEGSVSTLKIQRTERGDSAVYLCASSRGGTNSPLHFGNGTRLTVT.

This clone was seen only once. For the CDR3, the DNA is TGTGCCAGTAGTGCAGCGGGACTCATCCAAGGCGCGCAGTACTTC. It codes for CASSAAGLIQGAQYF. The V gene is TRBV19, the J gene TRBJ2-7; 7 nucleotides match TRBD2. Losses at the gene ends were 5 bases for V and 9 bases for J; bases not matched to a gene: 16. The CDR3 extends over 15 amino acids. Germline V gives CDR1 LNHDA, CDR2 SQIVND (reference sequence).

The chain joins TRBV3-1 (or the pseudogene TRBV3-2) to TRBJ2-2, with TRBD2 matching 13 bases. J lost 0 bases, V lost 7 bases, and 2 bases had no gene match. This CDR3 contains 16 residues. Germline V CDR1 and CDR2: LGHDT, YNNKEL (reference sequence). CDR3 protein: CASMTSGGSNTGELFF. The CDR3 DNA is TGTGCCAGCATGACTAGCGGGGGGTCGAACACCGGGGAGCTGTTTTTT.

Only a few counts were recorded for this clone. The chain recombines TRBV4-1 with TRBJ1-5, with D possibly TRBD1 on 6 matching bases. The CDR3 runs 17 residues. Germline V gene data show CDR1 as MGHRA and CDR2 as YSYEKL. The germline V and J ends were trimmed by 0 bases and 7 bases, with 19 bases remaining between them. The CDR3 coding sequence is TGCGCCAGCAGCCAAGATCCTGCAGGGGCAGGAGGGCAGCCCCAGCATTTT. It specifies CASSQDPAGAGGQPQHF.

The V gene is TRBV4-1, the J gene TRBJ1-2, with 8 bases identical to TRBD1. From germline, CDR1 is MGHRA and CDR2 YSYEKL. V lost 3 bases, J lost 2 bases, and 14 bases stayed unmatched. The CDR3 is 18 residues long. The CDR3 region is CASSHLHGQGNTNYGYTF. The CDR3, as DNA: TGCGCCAGCAGCCATCTTCACGGACAGGGAAATACGAACTATGGCTACACCTTC.